This TCR beta chain was sequenced for a study of cytomegalovirus exposure and HLA in healthy donors. General observations from the study: Researchers catalogued about 160 TCR beta chains as cytomegalovirus-associated. In vitro data verified a few CMV-associated chains as specific for CMV antigens.

Assay: immunoSEQ multiplex PCR; the TCRdb copy retains only in-frame clones and omits some. The sample shows 71,000 or so clones, about 94% of them seen only once. Comment on this clone: Its specificity is unknown.

Germline V gene data show CDR1 as LNHDA and CDR2 as SQIVND (reference sequence). The CDR3 length is 17 residues. The junction had 7 bases not matched to a gene; V was cut back by 4 bases and J by 0 bases. V usage is TRBV19 and J usage is TRBJ2-2, with 8 bases lining up with TRBD1. Sequencing was carried out using PBMCs. The clonotype comes from a man aged 18 to 29 in good health and CMV-seropositive. CDR3 in amino acids: CASSRVGQETNTGELFF. The CDR3 coding sequence is TGTGCCAGTAGTAGAGTGGGACAGGAGACGAACACCGGGGAGCTGTTTTTT.